The text below deals with one T cell receptor beta chain. The target antigen is unknown. TCRdb's copy holds only in-frame clones and misses some; the assay was immunoSEQ multiplex PCR. The sample consists of 2 million to 2.5 million clones, around 93% of them appearing once. This record comes from a study of shared clonotypes between healthy human individuals. On the study more broadly: For every donor, three CD4 naive, three CD4 memory, two CD8 naive and one CD8 memory plates were used.

V gave up 6 bases and J gave up 7 bases, with 12 bases separating them. The CDR3 has 12 residues. Germline loops: CDR1 MNHEY, CDR2 SVGAGI. Whole-study results and caveats: Some naive CD4 clonotypes, roughly 5%, turned up in common across several donors.

The gene calls are TRBV6-5 and TRBJ2-5; D is uncertain. The origin of this receptor is a man younger than 35 in good health. Some clones in this sample may be carry-over from other donors' samples. What was sequenced was naive CD4+ T cells from PBMCs. Subset indicated: CD45RA+ positively selected. As DNA, the CDR3 is TGTGCCAGCAGCCCCCCGGGCGGGACCCAGTACTTC. Translated: CASSPPGGTQYF.